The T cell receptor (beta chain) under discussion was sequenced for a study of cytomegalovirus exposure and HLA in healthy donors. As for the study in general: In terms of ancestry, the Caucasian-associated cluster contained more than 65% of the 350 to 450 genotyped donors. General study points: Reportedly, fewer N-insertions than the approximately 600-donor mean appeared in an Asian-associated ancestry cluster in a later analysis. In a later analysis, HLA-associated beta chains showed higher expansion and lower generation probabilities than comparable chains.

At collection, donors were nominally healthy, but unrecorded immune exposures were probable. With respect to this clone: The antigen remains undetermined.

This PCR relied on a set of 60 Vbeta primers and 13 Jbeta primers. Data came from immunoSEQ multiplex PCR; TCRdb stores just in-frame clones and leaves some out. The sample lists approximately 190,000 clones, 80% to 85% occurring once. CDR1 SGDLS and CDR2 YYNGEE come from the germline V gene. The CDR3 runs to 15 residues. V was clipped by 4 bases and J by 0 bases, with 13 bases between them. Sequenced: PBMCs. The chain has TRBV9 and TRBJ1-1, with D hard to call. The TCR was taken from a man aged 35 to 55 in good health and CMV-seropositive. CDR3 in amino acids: CASSPMNIMNTEAFF. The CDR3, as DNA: TGTGCCAGCAGCCCAATGAACATCATGAACACTGAAGCTTTCTTT. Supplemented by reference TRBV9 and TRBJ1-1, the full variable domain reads DSGVTQTPKHLITATGQRVTLRCSPRSGDLSVYWYQQSLDQGLQFLIQYYNGEERAKGNILERFSAQQFPDLHSELNLSSLELGDSALYFCASSPMNIMNTEAFFGQGTRLTVV.